The clone carrying this T cell receptor beta chain was found a few times. Its antigen is unknown. These data are taken from a study of response to subunit inactivated influenza vaccine. General study results and limits: New T cells are recruited in small numbers by each seasonal influenza vaccination, according to the authors' suggestion.

MiXCR, run by TCRdb on the RT-PCR reads, gives a single entry per CDR3 protein. The sample carries some 800,000 distinct CDR3 sequences, around 20% recorded once. The material was PBMCs from blood, obtained less than 6 days after vaccination. The TCR was taken from a man aged 45 to 65 who received an inactivated influenza vaccine.

CDR3 amino acids: CASSLELTGSEQYF. The CDR3 DNA is TGCGCCAGCAGCTTGGAACTGACAGGGAGCGAGCAGTACTTC. The chain employs TRBV5-1 and TRBJ2-7; 7 nucleotides agree with TRBD1. The CDR3 runs to 14 residues. The germline CDR1 and CDR2 sequences are SGHRS and YFSETQ. With 0 bases clipped from V and 6 bases from J, the junction kept 6 bases outside the gene matches.